The 5 T cell receptor beta chains below come from one sample, sequenced in a study of identical twins. TCRdb recomputed calls from the 5' RACE reads with MiXCR, one row per CDR3 protein. The data hold fewer than 250,000 distinct CDR3 sequences, with about 7.5% observed a single time. In addition, the sample was reused for a study of yellow fever vaccine responses in identical twins.

Sample: memory (CD45RO+) T cells sorted from blood. The receptors were gathered from a woman aged 18-29 years in good health.

The gene calls are TRBV10-3 and TRBJ1-4, with D tentatively TRBD1 (5 bases). V was pared by 3 bases and J by 7 bases, with 15 bases between. CDR1 and CDR2 from the germline V gene are ENHRY and SYGVKD. The CDR3 extends over 15 amino acids. The CDR3 DNA is TGTGCCATCAGTGATACCCAACTCGGGGGTGAAAAACTGTTTTTT. It yields the protein CAISDTQLGGEKLFF.

There are a few counts of this clonotype. The chain employs TRBV4-3 and TRBJ2-2, with D possibly being TRBD2 (5 bases). CDR3 size: 15 residues. The V end lost 0 bases, the J end lost 6 bases, and 11 bases lay between the germline ends. Germline CDR1 and CDR2: LGHNA and YSLEER. The CDR3 region has the DNA TGCGCCAGCAGCCAAGATTACGGGGTCCCCGGGGAGCTGTTTTTT. Protein sequence: CASSQDYGVPGELFF.

The chain combines TRBV11-1 with TRBJ2-1, with 10 bases fitting TRBD2. Per the germline V gene, CDR1 is SGHAT and CDR2 is FQDESV (reference sequence). The junction had 18 bases not matched to a gene; V was cut back by 4 bases and J by 9 bases. There are 18 residues in the CDR3. The DNA of the CDR3 is TGTGCCAGCAGCTATCTACTTTCTAGCGGGAGAATTCCTCCTGAGCAGTTCTTC. Its protein product is CASSYLLSSGRIPPEQFF.

In its sample, this clonotype was seen a few times. Sequence at one end of the junction differs from germline and may be a read error. This chain uses TRBV2 with TRBJ2-1; no reliable D call. The germline gives CDR1 SNHLY, CDR2 FYNNEI. The CDR3 covers 14 residues. CDR3 nucleotides: TGTGCCAGCAGCGAAGCGACTTCCTACAATGAGCAGTTCTTC. Translation gives CASSEATSYNEQFF.

The chain uses TRBV20-1 and TRBJ1-1; D is unclear. The CDR3 has 13 residues. The germline gives CDR1 DFQATT, CDR2 SNEGSKA (reference sequence). Trimming stripped 6 bases from V and 1 base from J, with 12 bases between. The CDR3 coding sequence is TGCAGTGCCGCTGACCTTACGAACACTGAAGCTTTCTTT. Its translation is CSAADLTNTEAFF.